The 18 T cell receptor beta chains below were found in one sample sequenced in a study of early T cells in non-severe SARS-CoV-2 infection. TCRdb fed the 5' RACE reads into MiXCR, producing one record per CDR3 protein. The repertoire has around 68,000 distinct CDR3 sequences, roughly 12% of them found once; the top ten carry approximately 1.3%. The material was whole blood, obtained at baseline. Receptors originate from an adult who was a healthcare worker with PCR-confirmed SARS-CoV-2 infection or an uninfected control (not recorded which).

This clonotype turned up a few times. The CDR3 reads CASIRAGGETQYF. CDR3 nucleotide sequence: TGTGCCAGCATACGAGCGGGGGGGGAGACCCAGTACTTC. The chain employs TRBV6-1 and TRBJ2-5, with 10 positions matching TRBD2. Germline V gene lookup returns CDR1 MNHNS and CDR2 SASEGT. V lost 7 bases, J lost 5 bases, and 4 bases stayed unmatched. This CDR3 has 13 amino acids.

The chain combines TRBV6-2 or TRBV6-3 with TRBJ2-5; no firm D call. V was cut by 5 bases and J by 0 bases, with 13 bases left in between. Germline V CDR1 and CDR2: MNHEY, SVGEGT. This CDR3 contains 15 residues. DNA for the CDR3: TGTGCCAGCAGTCGTGACGGCCTAAACCAAGAGACCCAGTACTTC. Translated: CASSRDGLNQETQYF.

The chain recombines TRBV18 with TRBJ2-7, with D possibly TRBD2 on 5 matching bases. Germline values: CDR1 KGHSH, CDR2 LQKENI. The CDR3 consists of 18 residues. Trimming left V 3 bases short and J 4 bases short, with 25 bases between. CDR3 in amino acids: CASSPILGNPEGYYEQYF. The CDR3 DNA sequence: TGTGCCAGCTCACCGATACTCGGCAATCCAGAGGGCTATTACGAGCAGTACTTC.

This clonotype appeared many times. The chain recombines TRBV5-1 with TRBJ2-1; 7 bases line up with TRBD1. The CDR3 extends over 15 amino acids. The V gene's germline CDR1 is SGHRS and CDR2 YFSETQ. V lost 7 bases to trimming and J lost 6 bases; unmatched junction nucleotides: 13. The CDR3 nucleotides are TGCGCCAGCCGACTGACAGGGAGCGTCTCCAATGAGCAGTTCTTC. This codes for CASRLTGSVSNEQFF.

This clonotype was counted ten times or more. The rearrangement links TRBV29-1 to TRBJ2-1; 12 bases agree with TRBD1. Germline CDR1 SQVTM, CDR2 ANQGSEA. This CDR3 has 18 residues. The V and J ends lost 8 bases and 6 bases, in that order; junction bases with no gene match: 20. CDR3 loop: CSTGKGTGGGKTSNEQFF. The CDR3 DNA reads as TGCAGCACTGGGAAGGGGACAGGGGGCGGTAAGACCTCCAATGAGCAGTTCTTC.

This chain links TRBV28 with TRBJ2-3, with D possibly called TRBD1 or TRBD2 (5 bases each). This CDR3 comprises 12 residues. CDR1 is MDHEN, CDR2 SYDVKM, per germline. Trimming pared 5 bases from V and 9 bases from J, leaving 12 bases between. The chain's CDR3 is CASSRSRGTQYF. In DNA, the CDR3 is TGTGCCAGCAGTAGGTCACGGGGCACGCAGTATTTT.

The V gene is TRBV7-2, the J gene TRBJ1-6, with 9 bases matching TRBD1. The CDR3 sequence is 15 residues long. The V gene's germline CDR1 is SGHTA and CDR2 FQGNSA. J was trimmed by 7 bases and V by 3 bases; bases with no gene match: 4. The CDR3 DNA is TGTGCCAGCAGCTTTCAGGGACAGGGAAATTCACCCCTCCACTTT. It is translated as CASSFQGQGNSPLHF.

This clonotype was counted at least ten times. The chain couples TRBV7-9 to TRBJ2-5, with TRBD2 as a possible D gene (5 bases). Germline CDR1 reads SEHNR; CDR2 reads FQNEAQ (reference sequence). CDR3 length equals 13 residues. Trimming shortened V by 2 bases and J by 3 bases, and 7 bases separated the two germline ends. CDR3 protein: CASSLSGEETQYF. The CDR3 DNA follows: TGTGCCAGCAGCTTAAGCGGAGAAGAGACCCAGTACTTC.

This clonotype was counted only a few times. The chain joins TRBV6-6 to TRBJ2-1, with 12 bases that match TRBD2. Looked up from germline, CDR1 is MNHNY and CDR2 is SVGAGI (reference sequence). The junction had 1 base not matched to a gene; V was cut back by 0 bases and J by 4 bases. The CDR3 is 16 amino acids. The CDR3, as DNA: TGTGCCAGCAGTTACTCCGGGACTAGCGGGTACAATGAGCAGTTCTTC. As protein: CASSYSGTSGYNEQFF.

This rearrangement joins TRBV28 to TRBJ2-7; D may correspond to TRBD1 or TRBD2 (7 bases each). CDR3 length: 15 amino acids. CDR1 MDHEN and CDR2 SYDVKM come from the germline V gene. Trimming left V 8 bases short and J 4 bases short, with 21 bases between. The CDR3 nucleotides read TGTGCCAGCCATGTCGGGCAGGGGGGAGGGTACGAGCAGTACTTC. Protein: CASHVGQGGGYEQYF. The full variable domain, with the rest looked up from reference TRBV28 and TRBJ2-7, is DVKVTQSSRYLVKRTGEKVFLECVQDMDHENMFWYRQDPGLGLRLIYFSYDVKMKEKGDIPEGYSVSREKKERFSLILESASTNQTSMYLCASHVGQGGGYEQYFGPGTRLTVT.

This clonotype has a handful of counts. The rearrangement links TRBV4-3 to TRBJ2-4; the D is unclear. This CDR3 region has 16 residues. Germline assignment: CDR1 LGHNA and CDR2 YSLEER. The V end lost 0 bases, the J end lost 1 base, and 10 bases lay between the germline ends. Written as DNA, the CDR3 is TGCGCCAGCAGCCAAGAAATGTGGGCGGCCAAAAACATTCAGTACTTC. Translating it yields CASSQEMWAAKNIQYF.

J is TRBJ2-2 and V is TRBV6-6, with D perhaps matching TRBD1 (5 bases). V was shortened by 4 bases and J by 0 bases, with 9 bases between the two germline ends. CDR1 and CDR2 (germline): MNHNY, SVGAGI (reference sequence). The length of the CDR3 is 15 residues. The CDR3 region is CASSSGQSNTGELFF. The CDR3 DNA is TGTGCCAGCAGTTCTGGACAATCGAACACCGGGGAGCTGTTTTTT.

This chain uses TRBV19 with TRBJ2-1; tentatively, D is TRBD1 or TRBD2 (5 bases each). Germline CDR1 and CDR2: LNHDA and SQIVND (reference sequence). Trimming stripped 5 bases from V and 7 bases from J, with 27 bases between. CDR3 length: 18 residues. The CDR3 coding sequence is TGTGCCAGTAGTTCTACCTCGGCAGGGAGAGGCTTTAGGAATGAGCAGTTCTTC. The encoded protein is CASSSTSAGRGFRNEQFF.

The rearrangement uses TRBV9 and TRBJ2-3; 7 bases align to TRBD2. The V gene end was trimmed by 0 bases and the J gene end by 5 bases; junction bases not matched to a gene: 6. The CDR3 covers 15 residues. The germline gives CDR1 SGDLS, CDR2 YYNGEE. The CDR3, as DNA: TGTGCCAGCAGCGTAGACCTGGCGGGAGAAGATACGCAGTATTTT. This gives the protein CASSVDLAGEDTQYF.

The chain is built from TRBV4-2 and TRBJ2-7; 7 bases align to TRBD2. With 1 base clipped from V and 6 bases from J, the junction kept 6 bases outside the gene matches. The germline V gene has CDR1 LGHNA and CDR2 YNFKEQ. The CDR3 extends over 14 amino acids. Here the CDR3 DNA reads TGTGCCAGCAGCCAAGGGCGGGAGACGGCCGAGCAGTACTTC. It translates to CASSQGRETAEQYF.

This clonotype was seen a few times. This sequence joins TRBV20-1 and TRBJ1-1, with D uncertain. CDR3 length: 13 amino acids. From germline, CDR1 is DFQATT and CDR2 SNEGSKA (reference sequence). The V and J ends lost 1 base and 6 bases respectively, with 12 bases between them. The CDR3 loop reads CSARVLERAEAFF. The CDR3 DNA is TGCAGTGCTAGAGTATTGGAACGGGCTGAAGCTTTCTTT.

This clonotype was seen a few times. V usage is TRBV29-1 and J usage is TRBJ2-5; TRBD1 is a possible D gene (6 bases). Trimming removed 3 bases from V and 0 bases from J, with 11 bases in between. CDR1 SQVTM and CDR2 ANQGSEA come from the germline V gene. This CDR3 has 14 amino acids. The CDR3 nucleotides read TGCAGCGTTGAGGGGCAGGGGTACCAAGAGACCCAGTACTTC. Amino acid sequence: CSVEGQGYQETQYF.

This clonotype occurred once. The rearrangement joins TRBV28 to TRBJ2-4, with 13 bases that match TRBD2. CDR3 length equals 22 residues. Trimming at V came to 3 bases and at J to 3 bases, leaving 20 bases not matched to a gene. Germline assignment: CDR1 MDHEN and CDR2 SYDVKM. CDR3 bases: TGTGCCAGCAGTTTTGTTTTGCCGGCGAGGACTAGCGGGAGAAGGGACAAAAACATTCAGTACTTC. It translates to CASSFVLPARTSGRRDKNIQYF.